Shown below are 17 T cell receptor beta chains from a single sample sequenced in a study of blood T cell repertoires in COVID-19. Data came from immunoSEQ multiplex PCR; TCRdb stores just in-frame clones and leaves some out. The table has about 110,000 clones, around 90% seen once. Sequenced: peripheral blood. These receptors originate from a human donor in a cohort sampled during active COVID-19.

The CDR3 here is CASSLSTVAPSNQPQHF. The CDR3 DNA sequence: TGCGCCAGCAGCCTATCAACCGTCGCGCCTAGCAATCAGCCCCAGCATTTT. The chain joins TRBV4-1 to TRBJ1-5, with D uncertain. The V end was cut by 4 bases, the J end by 0 bases, with 16 bases between. CDR1 is MGHRA, CDR2 YSYEKL, per germline. The CDR3 length is 17 residues.

The sample holds one count of this clone. The chain carries TRBV18 and TRBJ1-1, with 7 bases fitting TRBD1. The CDR3 runs 17 residues. The germline CDR1 and CDR2 sequences are KGHSH and LQKENI. J was trimmed by 5 bases and V by 3 bases; bases with no gene match: 15. CDR3 sequence: CASSPVGQASQGTEAFF. The CDR3 nucleotides are TGTGCCAGCTCACCGGTAGGACAGGCATCACAGGGAACTGAAGCTTTCTTT.

This clone is a singleton in its sample. The V gene is TRBV6-5, the J gene TRBJ2-5; possible D gene TRBD1, 5 bases. The V and J ends lost 5 bases and 5 bases respectively, with 18 bases between them. CDR3 length: 15 residues. In germline, CDR1 is MNHEY, CDR2 SVGAGI. The CDR3 region is CASSTKGQGWETQYF. In DNA, the CDR3 is TGTGCCAGCAGTACTAAAGGGCAGGGCTGGGAGACCCAGTACTTC.

The chain links TRBV5-1 to TRBJ1-3, with 7 bases identical to TRBD1. V was pared by 4 bases and J by 0 bases, with 4 bases of the junction left unmatched. CDR3 length: 15 amino acids. Germline V CDR1 and CDR2: SGHRS, YFSETQ. This CDR3 reads CASSAGQSSGNTIYF. The CDR3 nucleotides read TGCGCCAGCAGCGCGGGACAGTCCTCTGGAAACACCATATATTTT. Based on the CDR3 plus reference TRBV5-1 and TRBJ1-3, the full variable domain is KAGVTQTPRYLIKTRGQQVTLSCSPISGHRSVSWYQQTPGQGLQFLFEYFSETQRNKGNFPGRFSGRQFSNSRSEMNVSTLELGDSALYLCASSAGQSSGNTIYFGEGSWLTVV.

This clone was observed a single time. V usage is TRBV10-3 and J usage is TRBJ2-4; 16 bases map to TRBD2. The CDR3 sequence is 18 residues long. V lost 11 bases, J lost 3 bases, and 13 bases stayed unmatched. The germline CDR1 and CDR2 sequences are ENHRY and SYGVKD. The CDR3 DNA sequence: TGTGCCTCCAGCCCAGGGACTAGCGGGAGGGGGGGCAAAAACATTCAGTACTTC. Encoded protein: CASSPGTSGRGGKNIQYF.

The CDR3 protein is CASSRDIYGYTF. The CDR3 DNA sequence: TGTGCCAGCAGTCGGGACATCTATGGCTACACCTTC. V and J are TRBV6-6 and TRBJ1-2; D possibly corresponds to TRBD1 (6 bases). The germline CDR1 and CDR2 sequences are MNHNY and SVGAGI (reference sequence). The CDR3 is made up of 12 amino acids. V shed 5 bases and J shed 4 bases, with 8 bases lying between them.

The rearrangement uses TRBV24-1 and TRBJ1-1; 10 bases are shared with TRBD1. The V segment lost 3 bases and the J segment 4 bases; nucleotides outside the gene matches: 4. Germline CDR1 reads KGHDR; CDR2 reads SFDVKD. This CDR3 is built from 15 residues. This CDR3 is CATSDPRTGGTEAFF. The DNA for the CDR3 is TGTGCCACCAGTGATCCCAGGACAGGGGGCACTGAAGCTTTCTTT.

The chain combines TRBV24-1 with TRBJ2-2, with 8 bases that match TRBD1. The CDR3 loop spans 18 amino acids. From germline, CDR1 is KGHDR and CDR2 SFDVKD. V was clipped by 2 bases and J by 1 base; unmatched bases: 8. Here the CDR3 reads CATSDWEGQGLNTGELFF. In nucleotides, the CDR3 is TGTGCCACCAGTGATTGGGAAGGACAGGGACTGAACACCGGGGAGCTGTTTTTT.

The J gene is TRBJ2-7, the V gene TRBV2; the match to TRBD1 covers 7 bases. V dropped 5 bases and J dropped 2; count of bases not matched to a gene: 6. Germline CDR1 and CDR2: SNHLY and FYNNEI. This CDR3 has 14 residues. The CDR3 nucleotides read TGTGCCAGCAGTCAGGACAGGTTGACCTACGAGCAGTACTTC. This gives the protein CASSQDRLTYEQYF.

The chain combines TRBV5-5 with TRBJ1-4; D gene uncertain. V lost 0 bases, J lost 0 bases, and 9 bases lay in between. Germline V gives CDR1 SGHKS, CDR2 YYEKEE (reference sequence). The CDR3 loop spans 16 amino acids. The DNA for the CDR3 is TGTGCCAGCAGCTTGGGAGCTGGTGCAACTAATGAAAAACTGTTTTTT. It encodes CASSLGAGATNEKLFF.

This chain connects TRBV11-1 to TRBJ2-7; 7 bases agree with TRBD1. V was clipped by 2 bases and J by 3 bases; unmatched bases: 1. Germline V gene data show CDR1 as SGHAT and CDR2 as FQDESV (reference sequence). The CDR3 spans 13 residues. CDR3 DNA sequence: TGTGCCAGCAGCTTATCAGGGGGCTACGAGCAGTACTTC. Amino acids: CASSLSGGYEQYF.

About this clone: Within the sample, other DNA sequences also encode this same CDR3. The rearrangement joins TRBV18 to TRBJ1-5; a weak D match, TRBD1 (5 bases). V lost 3 bases, J lost 4 bases, and 7 bases lay in between. This CDR3 spans 13 amino acids. The V gene's germline CDR1 is KGHSH and CDR2 LQKENI. The CDR3 coding sequence is TGTGCCAGCTCACCGGCAGGGAATCAGCCCCAGCATTTT. Amino acid sequence: CASSPAGNQPQHF. Full variable domain (rest looked up from reference TRBV18 and TRBJ1-5): NAGVMQNPRHLVRRRGQEARLRCSPMKGHSHVYWYRQLPEEGLKFMVYLQKENIIDESGMPKERFSAEFPKEGPSILRIQQVVRGDSAAYFCASSPAGNQPQHFGDGTRLSIL.

This chain links TRBV28 with TRBJ2-2; TRBD2 might be the D (6 bases). Between the trimmed V and J ends, which lost 9 bases and 3 bases, there was a span of 11 bases. CDR1 and CDR2 from the germline V gene are MDHEN and SYDVKM. The CDR3 spans 13 residues. CDR3 sequence (DNA): TGTGCCAGTCCTTCTAGCGACACCGGGGAGCTGTTTTTT. This gives the protein CASPSSDTGELFF.

The CDR3 here is CASSLTAAGEQYF. The CDR3 DNA reads as TGTGCCAGCAGTCTGACAGCGGCGGGGGAGCAGTACTTC. The J gene is TRBJ2-7, the V gene TRBV6-5; tentatively, D is TRBD2 (6 bases). Trimming removed 5 bases from V and 7 bases from J, with 15 bases in between. The CDR3 spans 13 residues. Germline lookup yields CDR1 MNHEY and CDR2 SVGAGI.

The table lists this clone with many counts. Here the CDR3 reads CASGRDNQPQHF. The CDR3 DNA reads as TGTGCCAGCGGGAGGGACAATCAGCCCCAGCATTTT. The rearrangement links TRBV9 to TRBJ1-5; the D is unclear. This CDR3 is 12 amino acids long. The ends were cut back, 7 bases at V and 3 bases at J, with 8 bases in the middle. The germline V gene encodes CDR1 SGDLS and CDR2 YYNGEE.

The chain carries TRBV24-1 and TRBJ2-7; 9 nucleotides agree with TRBD1. Looked up from germline, CDR1 is KGHDR and CDR2 is SFDVKD. The CDR3 has 15 residues. The ends lost 3 bases at V and 5 bases at J; junction bases unmatched: 7. CDR3 sequence reads: CATSDPYTGGDEQYF. DNA for the CDR3: TGTGCCACCAGTGATCCCTACACAGGGGGCGACGAGCAGTACTTC.

The rearrangement uses TRBV5-4 and TRBJ1-2; the match to TRBD1 covers 9 bases. CDR1 is SGHNT and CDR2 is YYREEE in the germline V gene (reference sequence). The V and J ends lost 3 bases and 5 bases, in that order; junction bases with no gene match: 5. The CDR3 covers 14 residues. The CDR3 reads CASSSLGTGYGYTF. CDR3 nucleotide sequence: TGTGCCAGCAGCTCCCTCGGGACAGGGTATGGCTACACCTTC.